Listed below are T cell receptor beta chains from one sample, sequenced in a study of CD8+CD57+ T cells in acquired aplastic anemia. MiXCR, run by TCRdb on the reads, gives a single entry per CDR3 protein. Of about 210,000 distinct CDR3 sequences in the sample, roughly 35% were seen once. Input material: sorted CD4+, CD8+, or CD8+CD57+ T cells (not recorded which) from PBMCs. Receptors were obtained from a human donor in good health, serving as a control. CDR3s include the opening cysteine and the closing phenylalanine or tryptophan. Each record gives: J gene, V gene, clone size, D gene, CDR3 protein, CDR3 DNA. The D gene is left open where the match is weak. Clone size is stated in some rows and not others, as once, few, many or a class when expanded.

J gene: TRBJ1-4; V gene: TRBV30; clone size: NA; D gene: NA; CDR3 protein: CAWRSGLRNEKLFF; CDR3 DNA: TGTGCCTGGAGATCGGGGCTTCGGAATGAAAAACTGTTTTTT
J gene: TRBJ1-2; V gene: TRBV12-5; clone size: many; D gene: TRBD1; CDR3 protein: CASGLVRQGATF; CDR3 DNA: TGTGCTAGTGGTTTGGTCCGACAGGGAGCCACCTTC
J gene: TRBJ2-1; V gene: TRBV20-1; clone size: many; D gene: TRBD1; CDR3 protein: CSARDRRNNEQFF; CDR3 DNA: TGCAGTGCTCGGGACAGGAGAAACAATGAGCAGTTCTTC
J gene: TRBJ2-7; V gene: TRBV5-6; clone size: NA; D gene: NA; CDR3 protein: CASSPRGGVGAYEQYF; CDR3 DNA: TGTGCCAGCAGCCCGAGGGGCGGAGTGGGCGCCTACGAGCAGTACTTC
J gene: TRBJ1-4; V gene: TRBV10-2; clone size: NA; D gene: NA; CDR3 protein: CANSDIGVQATNEKLLF; CDR3 DNA: TGCGCCAACAGTGACATCGGGGTGCAGGCAACTAATGAAAAACTGTTGTTT
J gene: TRBJ2-5; V gene: TRBV20-1; clone size: many; D gene: TRBD1; CDR3 protein: CSALQGAGETQYF; CDR3 DNA: TGCAGTGCTCTACAGGGGGCAGGGGAGACCCAGTACTTC
J gene: TRBJ1-3; V gene: TRBV29-1; clone size: NA; D gene: NA; CDR3 protein: CSAGHGNTIYF; CDR3 DNA: TGCAGCGCGGGGCATGGAAACACCATATATTTT
J gene: TRBJ2-7; V gene: TRBV14; clone size: NA; D gene: NA; CDR3 protein: CASSQARYEQYF; CDR3 DNA: TGTGCCAGCAGCCAAGCCCGCTACGAGCAGTACTTC
J gene: TRBJ2-1; V gene: TRBV9; clone size: few; D gene: TRBD2; CDR3 protein: CASSTLAGEVNEQFF; CDR3 DNA: TGTGCCAGCAGCACCCTAGCGGGGGAGGTCAATGAGCAGTTCTTC
J gene: TRBJ2-1; V gene: TRBV25-1; clone size: NA; D gene: NA; CDR3 protein: CASSYSNRGSSSYNEQFF; CDR3 DNA: TGTGCCAGCAGTTACTCGAATCGGGGGTCGAGCTCCTACAATGAGCAGTTCTTC
J gene: TRBJ2-4; V gene: TRBV2; clone size: many; D gene: TRBD1; CDR3 protein: CASLRDRAAF; CDR3 DNA: TGTGCCAGCCTTAGGGACAGGGCCGCCTTC
J gene: TRBJ2-7; V gene: TRBV11-2; clone size: many; D gene: NA; CDR3 protein: CASSLVQGRSYEQYF; CDR3 DNA: TGTGCCAGCAGCTTAGTGCAGGGCCGAAGCTACGAGCAGTACTTC
J gene: TRBJ1-2; V gene: TRBV11-3; clone size: NA; D gene: NA; CDR3 protein: CASSLGTLNYGYTF; CDR3 DNA: TGTGCCAGCAGCTTAGGGACGCTGAACTATGGCTACACCTTC
J gene: TRBJ2-5; V gene: TRBV24-1; clone size: NA; D gene: TRBD2; CDR3 protein: CATSDPLAGGLETQYF; CDR3 DNA: TGTGCCACCAGTGATCCACTAGCGGGGGGTTTAGAGACCCAGTACTTC
J gene: TRBJ2-2; V gene: TRBV19; clone size: NA; D gene: NA; CDR3 protein: CASNHQGTKLGELFF; CDR3 DNA: TGTGCCAGCAACCACCAGGGGACTAAACTCGGGGAGCTGTTTTTT
J gene: TRBJ1-2; V gene: TRBV27; clone size: once; D gene: NA; CDR3 protein: CASKTGTDGGGYTF; CDR3 DNA: TGTGCCAGCAAGACCGGGACCGACGGGGGTGGCTACACCTTC
J gene: TRBJ1-1; V gene: TRBV5-1; clone size: NA; D gene: NA; CDR3 protein: CASTIGGSEAFF; CDR3 DNA: TGCGCCAGCACGATCGGGGGCTCTGAAGCTTTCTTT
J gene: TRBJ1-6; V gene: TRBV28; clone size: NA; D gene: TRBD1; CDR3 protein: CASGGGDRENSPLHF; CDR3 DNA: TGTGCCAGCGGGGGGGGGGACAGGGAGAATTCACCCCTCCACTTT
J gene: TRBJ1-3; V gene: TRBV20-1; clone size: NA; D gene: NA; CDR3 protein: CSASQPALTGNTIYF; CDR3 DNA: TGCAGTGCTAGTCAGCCCGCGCTTACTGGAAACACCATATATTTT
J gene: TRBJ1-1; V gene: TRBV10-3; clone size: many; D gene: NA; CDR3 protein: CAISETRNTEAFF; CDR3 DNA: TGTGCCATCAGTGAGACCCGAAACACTGAAGCTTTCTTT
J gene: TRBJ1-1; V gene: TRBV20-1; clone size: many; D gene: NA; CDR3 protein: CSARGGLMNTEAFF; CDR3 DNA: TGCAGTGCCCGGGGGGGCTTAATGAACACTGAAGCTTTCTTT
J gene: TRBJ2-5; V gene: TRBV7-2; clone size: NA; D gene: NA; CDR3 protein: CASNQWDLSEETQYF; CDR3 DNA: TGTGCCAGCAACCAATGGGACCTCTCTGAGGAGACCCAGTACTTC
J gene: TRBJ2-5; V gene: TRBV9; clone size: NA; D gene: NA; CDR3 protein: CASSVNSGRETQYF; CDR3 DNA: TGTGCCAGCAGCGTAAACAGTGGGAGGGAGACCCAGTACTTC
J gene: TRBJ1-6; V gene: TRBV3-1; clone size: many; D gene: NA; CDR3 protein: CASSQGRDSPLHF; CDR3 DNA: TGTGCCAGCAGCCAAGGGCGGGATTCACCCCTCCACTTT
J gene: TRBJ2-7; V gene: TRBV3-1; clone size: NA; D gene: NA; CDR3 protein: CASSANQGSSYEQYF; CDR3 DNA: TGTGCCAGCAGCGCCAACCAGGGGAGTAGTTACGAGCAGTACTTC
J gene: TRBJ2-1; V gene: TRBV5-6; clone size: many; D gene: TRBD2; CDR3 protein: CASSLGSSGGPFF; CDR3 DNA: TGTGCCAGCAGCTTAGGGTCCAGCGGGGGGCCGTTCTTC
J gene: TRBJ2-3; V gene: TRBV25-1; clone size: many; D gene: TRBD2; CDR3 protein: CASRSGGLAGGHTQYF; CDR3 DNA: TGTGCCAGCAGGAGTGGGGGACTAGCGGGGGGTCATACGCAGTATTTT
J gene: TRBJ1-6; V gene: TRBV3-1; clone size: NA; D gene: TRBD1; CDR3 protein: CASRPGQGNSTLHF; CDR3 DNA: TGTGCCAGCAGACCGGGACAGGGAAATTCAACCCTCCACTTT
J gene: TRBJ2-5; V gene: TRBV10-2; clone size: NA; D gene: NA; CDR3 protein: CAWSGGRGAETQYF; CDR3 DNA: TGTGCCTGGAGTGGGGGGCGAGGTGCGGAGACCCAGTACTTC
J gene: TRBJ1-1; V gene: TRBV3-1; clone size: NA; D gene: NA; CDR3 protein: CASSQEGTEAFF; CDR3 DNA: TGTGCCAGCAGCCAAGAGGGCACTGAAGCTTTCTTT
J gene: TRBJ2-5; V gene: TRBV10-3; clone size: few; D gene: NA; CDR3 protein: CASCQGGWETQYF; CDR3 DNA: TGTGCCAGCTGTCAGGGCGGGTGGGAGACCCAGTACTTC
J gene: TRBJ2-7; V gene: TRBV5-4; clone size: many; D gene: NA; CDR3 protein: CASSSGYEQYF; CDR3 DNA: TGTGCCAGCAGCTCCGGCTACGAGCAGTACTTC
J gene: TRBJ2-3; V gene: TRBV7-9; clone size: NA; D gene: TRBD2; CDR3 protein: CASSATSGTDTQYF; CDR3 DNA: TGTGCCAGCAGCGCGACTAGCGGAACAGATACGCAGTATTTT
J gene: TRBJ2-1; V gene: TRBV4-1; clone size: few; D gene: TRBD1; CDR3 protein: CASSHPARGSLNEQFF; CDR3 DNA: TGCGCCAGCAGCCACCCGGCCAGGGGGAGTCTCAATGAGCAGTTCTTC
J gene: TRBJ2-3; V gene: TRBV5-1; clone size: few; D gene: NA; CDR3 protein: CASSLIYASTDTQYF; CDR3 DNA: TGCGCCAGCAGCTTGATCTACGCTAGCACAGATACGCAGTATTTT
J gene: TRBJ1-1; V gene: TRBV5-5; clone size: few; D gene: NA; CDR3 protein: CASSSTGGGSTEAFF; CDR3 DNA: TGTGCCAGCAGCTCGACCGGGGGGGGGAGCACTGAAGCTTTCTTT
J gene: TRBJ1-3; V gene: TRBV9; clone size: NA; D gene: NA; CDR3 protein: CASSVEVVNSGNTIYF; CDR3 DNA: TGTGCCAGCAGCGTTGAAGTGGTGAACTCTGGAAACACCATATATTTT
J gene: TRBJ1-1; V gene: TRBV5-1; clone size: few; D gene: NA; CDR3 protein: CASSLDTPYAEAFF; CDR3 DNA: TGCGCCAGCAGCTTAGACACCCCCTACGCTGAAGCTTTCTTT
J gene: TRBJ2-5; V gene: TRBV5-5; clone size: many; D gene: NA; CDR3 protein: CASSSDDRPQETQYF; CDR3 DNA: TGTGCCAGCAGCTCCGATGACAGGCCTCAAGAGACCCAGTACTTC
J gene: TRBJ2-7; V gene: TRBV20-1; clone size: NA; D gene: NA; CDR3 protein: CSAGVSDYEQYF; CDR3 DNA: TGCAGTGCTGGAGTTAGCGACTACGAGCAGTATTTC
J gene: TRBJ1-3; V gene: TRBV29-1; clone size: many; D gene: NA; CDR3 protein: CSVETGSGNTIYF; CDR3 DNA: TGCAGCGTTGAGACCGGGTCCGGAAACACCATATATTTT
J gene: TRBJ1-1; V gene: TRBV4-2; clone size: few; D gene: NA; CDR3 protein: CASSQVERTGGEAFF; CDR3 DNA: TGTGCCAGCAGCCAAGTCGAGAGGACCGGGGGTGAAGCTTTCTTT
J gene: TRBJ2-3; V gene: TRBV27; clone size: NA; D gene: TRBD2; CDR3 protein: CASSLNGGADTQYF; CDR3 DNA: TGTGCCAGCAGTTTAAACGGGGGGGCAGATACGCAGTATTTT
J gene: TRBJ1-5; V gene: TRBV7-8; clone size: NA; D gene: TRBD1; CDR3 protein: CASSPDRGRDQPQHF; CDR3 DNA: TGTGCCAGCAGCCCGGACAGGGGGAGAGATCAGCCCCAGCATTTT
J gene: TRBJ2-2; V gene: TRBV5-1; clone size: NA; D gene: TRBD1; CDR3 protein: CASSFRQGNTGELFF; CDR3 DNA: TGCGCCAGCAGCTTTCGACAGGGAAACACCGGGGAGCTGTTTTTT
J gene: TRBJ2-7; V gene: TRBV14; clone size: many; D gene: NA; CDR3 protein: CASSPSRNEQYF; CDR3 DNA: TGTGCCAGCAGCCCAAGCCGGAACGAGCAGTACTTC
J gene: TRBJ1-6; V gene: TRBV7-2; clone size: NA; D gene: NA; CDR3 protein: CASSPGGGRNSPLHF; CDR3 DNA: TGTGCCAGCAGCCCTGGCGGGGGGCGGAATTCACCCCTCCACTTT
J gene: TRBJ2-7; V gene: TRBV4-1; clone size: many; D gene: NA; CDR3 protein: CASSQEGHRPSSQYF; CDR3 DNA: TGCGCCAGCAGCCAAGAGGGTCACCGCCCATCCTCGCAGTACTTC
J gene: TRBJ1-1; V gene: TRBV11-2; clone size: NA; D gene: NA; CDR3 protein: CASGPRTGYGTEAFF; CDR3 DNA: TGTGCCAGCGGCCCCAGAACAGGGTACGGAACTGAAGCTTTCTTT
J gene: TRBJ1-1; V gene: TRBV10-3; clone size: NA; D gene: NA; CDR3 protein: CATTWAGGSGTEAFF; CDR3 DNA: TGTGCCACTACGTGGGCCGGTGGGTCGGGCACTGAAGCTTTCTTT
J gene: TRBJ2-5; V gene: TRBV2; clone size: many; D gene: NA; CDR3 protein: CASSPGRQETQYF; CDR3 DNA: TGTGCCAGCTCCCCCGGCCGACAAGAGACCCAGTACTTC
J gene: TRBJ2-7; V gene: TRBV14; clone size: many; D gene: TRBD2; CDR3 protein: CASSSGLVGNYEQYF; CDR3 DNA: TGTGCCAGCAGCTCAGGACTAGTAGGGAACTACGAGCAGTACTTC
J gene: TRBJ2-7; V gene: TRBV5-6; clone size: many; D gene: TRBD1; CDR3 protein: CASSATRGTGLEQYF; CDR3 DNA: TGTGCCAGCAGCGCCACCCGCGGGACAGGGCTCGAGCAGTACTTC